This is a list of T cell receptor beta chains from one sample in a study of blood T cells in healthy people across ages. A single record per CDR3 protein comes from TCRdb applying MiXCR to the 5' RACE reads. Of hundreds of thousands of distinct CDR3 sequences detected, 48% appear once; the ten largest clones hold roughly an eighth. Sequencing was performed on blood. The receptors originated from a man between 25 and 39 years old in good health. CDR3s leave out the opening cysteine and the closing phenylalanine or tryptophan. The D gene is left open where the match is weak. Only part of the rows carry a size: once, few, many, or a class if the clone is expanded.

CDR3aa,len,d_gene,abundance,v_gene,j_gene
ASSDRRSAKNIQY,13,-,-,TRBV2,TRBJ2-4
ASSLVPPGLSYNEQF,15,TRBD2,few,TRBV4-1,TRBJ2-1
ASSLAGTGINEQF,13,TRBD1,-,TRBV7-3,TRBJ2-1
SASERTGPESPLH,13,TRBD1,-,TRBV29-1,TRBJ1-6
ASSDVGGGDYEQY,13,-,few,TRBV5-1,TRBJ2-7
ASSSSEAGGINEQF,14,TRBD2,-,TRBV5-1,TRBJ2-1
AWSRQGPNEQF,11,TRBD1,few,TRBV30,TRBJ2-1
SAPTPGSAGLYEQY,14,TRBD2,-,TRBV20-1,TRBJ2-7
ASSSYRDRATIEQF,14,TRBD1,-,TRBV5-5,TRBJ2-1
ASSEEGANTGELF,13,-,-,TRBV6-1,TRBJ2-2
AIKTGAAYEQY,11,TRBD1,-,TRBV10-3,TRBJ2-7
ASSEFYSQETQY,12,-,once,TRBV6-1,TRBJ2-5
SARDFRRDDANTGELF,16,-,-,TRBV20-1,TRBJ2-2
SAPGDSPLH,9,-,many,TRBV20-1,TRBJ1-6